Below are 15 T cell receptor beta chains sequenced from a single sample in a study of blood T cells in healthy people across ages. Combining a sample-barcoded 5' primer with a J-beta primer mix, a second PCR ran for roughly 6 to 12 cycles. Via MiXCR, TCRdb re-called the 5' RACE reads, giving one row per CDR3 protein. The profile shows 600,000 to 1,000,000 distinct CDR3 sequences, 58% of them singletons. Material for sequencing was blood. These receptors were taken from a man aged 25 to 40 in good health.

The chain recombines TRBV6-5 with TRBJ2-1; the D is unclear. Per the germline V gene, CDR1 is MNHEY and CDR2 is SVGAGI. There are 14 residues in the CDR3. V was clipped by 3 bases and J by 8 bases, with 14 bases between them. This CDR3 is CASSYSGKPDEQFF. In DNA, the CDR3 is TGTGCCAGCAGTTATTCGGGCAAGCCAGATGAGCAGTTCTTC.

The J gene is TRBJ2-1, the V gene TRBV15; D unclear. V lost 0 bases and J lost 6, with 6 bases in between. This CDR3 is built from 13 residues. Germline V gives CDR1 LNHNV, CDR2 YYDKDF (reference sequence). The chain's CDR3 is CATSRDWGNEQFF. In nucleotides, the CDR3 is TGTGCCACCAGCAGAGATTGGGGCAATGAGCAGTTCTTC.

V usage is TRBV29-1 and J usage is TRBJ2-1; unclear D gene. The CDR3 covers 13 residues. Germline-derived CDR1 and CDR2 are SQVTM and ANQGSEA. CDR3 loop: CSSRLTRFNEQFF. The CDR3 nucleotides read TGCAGTTCAAGGCTTACCAGGTTCAATGAGCAGTTCTTC.

This chain uses TRBV20-1 with TRBJ1-2; D is uncertain. The V end lost 3 bases, the J end lost 5 bases, and 4 bases lay between the germline ends. Germline values: CDR1 DFQATT, CDR2 SNEGSKA (reference sequence). This CDR3 spans 10 amino acids. CDR3 sequence: CSASEYGYTF. The CDR3 DNA follows: TGCAGTGCTAGCGAGTATGGCTACACCTTC.

CDR3 loop: CASTMSQETQYF. CDR3 bases: TGTGCCAGTACTATGTCCCAAGAGACCCAGTACTTC. The V call is TRBV12-3 or TRBV12-4, the J call TRBJ2-4; D not certain. The J call is uncertain, as TRBJ2-5 better fits the DNA end. The CDR3 is 12 residues long.

This rearrangement joins TRBV6-5 to TRBJ1-4; maybe TRBD1 (5 bases). The germline gives CDR1 MNHEY, CDR2 SVGAGI. V was trimmed by 5 bases and J by 7 bases, leaving 17 bases between them. The CDR3 runs to 15 residues. The CDR3 bases are TGTGCCAGCAGTACGGGGCTCTTTAGGAGTGAAAAACTGTTTTTT. Residues: CASSTGLFRSEKLFF.

V is TRBV7-2 and J is TRBJ1-6; D remains ambiguous. This CDR3 region has 13 residues. The V end was cut by 6 bases, the J end by 7 bases, with 10 bases between. The germline V gene encodes CDR1 SGHTA and CDR2 FQGNSA. CDR3 residues: CASSIYGNSPLHF. DNA of the CDR3: TGTGCCAGCAGTATATACGGGAATTCACCCCTCCACTTT. Full variable domain (missing parts from reference TRBV7-2 and TRBJ1-6): GAGVSQSPSNKVTEKGKDVELRCDPISGHTALYWYRQSLGQGLEFLIYFQGNSAPDKSGLPSDRFSAERTGGSVSTLTIQRTQQEDSAVYLCASSIYGNSPLHFGNGTRLTVT.

The table lists this clonotype with many counts. The chain couples TRBV7-9 to TRBJ1-2, with TRBD1 matching 7 bases. J lost 6 bases, V lost 5 bases, and 6 bases had no gene match. This CDR3 is 13 amino acids long. CDR1 and CDR2 from the germline V gene are SEHNR and FQNEAQ (reference sequence). CDR3 DNA: TGTGCCAGCAGCCCTAAGACAGGGAATGGCTACACCTTC. Amino acids: CASSPKTGNGYTF.

As concerns this clonotype: An end of the junction differs from the germline gene, which may be a read error. The chain joins TRBV29-1 to TRBJ2-1; D is uncertain. The CDR3 runs 15 residues. Germline values: CDR1 SQVTM, CDR2 ANQGSEA. CDR3 bases: TGCGGCGTTGATCAGTCTGTGGGTGGCTTCAATGAGCAGTTCTTC. Translating it yields CGVDQSVGGFNEQFF.

The V and J genes are TRBV20-1 and TRBJ2-7; 8 nucleotides line up with TRBD2. The CDR3 is 15 amino acids. V lost 0 bases, J lost 2 bases, and 6 bases stayed unmatched. Germline CDR1 is DFQATT and CDR2 is SNEGSKA (reference sequence). The CDR3 DNA is TGCAGTGCTAGAGAATTAAAACTAGCGGCCTACGAGCAGTACTTC. Residues: CSARELKLAAYEQYF.

This clonotype was detected a few times. The chain employs TRBV29-1 and TRBJ2-1; no clear D. The CDR3 has 13 amino acids. The V end lost 6 bases, the J end lost 9 bases, and 18 bases lay between the germline ends. Germline-derived CDR1 and CDR2 are SQVTM and ANQGSEA. The CDR3 reads CSVAEHLEGEQFF. CDR3 sequence (DNA): TGCAGCGTGGCCGAACATTTAGAAGGTGAGCAGTTCTTC.

This clonotype showed up just a few times. The chain carries TRBV12-3 or TRBV12-4 and TRBJ2-1, with 13 bases lining up with TRBD2. J gave up 5 bases and V 1 base, and 11 bases lay outside the gene matches. The length of the CDR3 is 19 residues. Written as DNA, the CDR3 is TGTGCCAGCAGTTTAGTACGGAGCGGACTAGCGGGGGCGAACAATGAGCAGTTCTTC. Translation gives CASSLVRSGLAGANNEQFF.

The chain couples TRBV4-2 to TRBJ2-1; maybe TRBD2 (6 bases). Per the germline V gene, CDR1 is LGHNA and CDR2 is YNFKEQ. V shed 8 bases and J shed 7 bases, with 18 bases lying between them. The CDR3 is 14 residues long. The CDR3 region is CASRTAGTSNEQFF. The CDR3 DNA reads as TGTGCCAGCCGAACCGCAGGGACTTCTAATGAGCAGTTCTTC.

This clonotype has just one count. The V and J genes are TRBV2 and TRBJ2-1, with a tentative D call TRBD2 (7 bases). Germline V lookup: CDR1 SNHLY, CDR2 FYNNEI. CDR3 size: 12 residues. Trimming removed 10 bases from V and 9 bases from J, with 16 bases in between. Written as DNA, the CDR3 is TGTGCCAAAAGGGAGGGGGTAGGTGAGCAGTTCTTC. Amino acid sequence: CAKREGVGEQFF.

The chain carries TRBV12-3 or TRBV12-4 and TRBJ1-5; D may be TRBD1 (6 bases). The CDR3 has 16 amino acids. Trimming took 3 bases from V and 4 from J, leaving 16 bases between them. In DNA form, the CDR3 reads TGTGCCAGCAGTTTTCAGGGAGTAAGGGGGAATCAGCCCCAGCATTTT. This sequence encodes CASSFQGVRGNQPQHF.